Listed below are T cell receptor beta chains from one sample, sequenced in a study of Ad26.COV2.S vaccination and SARS-CoV-2 variants. Generated by immunoSEQ multiplex PCR, the TCRdb table keeps only in-frame clones and is missing some. The sample holds about 350,000 clones; about 91% are singletons and the top ten take about 3.9%. The sample here was peripheral blood, taken after recovery from COVID-19. The source is a human donor who had recovered from COVID-19. Both conserved end residues are part of each CDR3. D genes are given only for firm matches. Clone size is not always given. Where it is, it says once, few, many or a class for expanded clones.

>NA|NA|TRBV27|TRBJ2-3
CASSFNFPPTDTQYF
TGTGCCAGCAGTTTCAACTTTCCCCCCACAGATACGCAGTATTTT
>TRBD1|NA|TRBV6-5|TRBJ1-1
CASSVDRAATEAFF
TGTGCCAGCAGCGTTGACAGGGCGGCCACTGAAGCTTTCTTT
>NA|NA|TRBV19|TRBJ2-7
CASSIESSYEQYF
TGTGCCAGTAGTATAGAAAGTTCCTACGAGCAGTACTTC
>TRBD2|NA|TRBV6-2/TRBV6-3|TRBJ2-2
CASSYLRTSGGALLGGELFF
TGTGCCAGCAGTTACCTCCGGACTAGCGGGGGGGCCCTTCTTGGCGGGGAGCTGTTTTTT
>NA|NA|TRBV6-5|TRBJ1-3
CASSFGTAGNTIYF
TGTGCCAGCAGTTTCGGGACGGCCGGAAACACCATATATTTT
>NA|NA|TRBV2|TRBJ1-1
CASSEKGGGYGDTEAFF
TGTGCCAGCAGTGAAAAGGGCGGGGGGTATGGCGACACTGAAGCTTTCTTT
>NA|NA|TRBV2|TRBJ1-2
CASSVQGNYGYTF
TGTGCCAGCAGTGTACAGGGCAACTATGGCTACACCTTC
>NA|NA|TRBV11-2|TRBJ1-1
CASSSPATEAFF
TGTGCCAGCAGCTCCCCCGCCACTGAAGCTTTCTTT
>NA|few|TRBV5-4|TRBJ1-1
CASSPTGRNTEAFF
TGTGCCAGCAGTCCCACAGGGAGGAACACTGAAGCTTTCTTT
>TRBD1|NA|TRBV5-1|TRBJ1-1
CASSLGSGTGMAEAFF
TGCGCCAGCAGCTTGGGTTCGGGGACAGGGATGGCTGAAGCTTTCTTT
>NA|NA|TRBV7-8|TRBJ2-7
CASSFPRGSISYEQYF
TGTGCCAGCAGTTTTCCAAGGGGGTCCATATCCTACGAGCAGTACTTC
>NA|NA|TRBV29-1|TRBJ2-7
CSVDGGREQYF
TGCAGCGTTGACGGGGGACGCGAGCAGTACTTC
>NA|NA|TRBV7-9|TRBJ1-5
CASSSGNQPQHF
TGTGCCAGCAGCAGCGGCAATCAGCCCCAGCATTTT
>TRBD1|NA|TRBV29-1|TRBJ2-6
CSVVTGVGSGANVLTF
TGCAGCGTTGTAACAGGGGTTGGGTCTGGGGCCAACGTCCTGACTTTC
>NA|NA|TRBV7-9|TRBJ1-3
CASSLGGRNTIYF
TGTGCCAGCAGCCTAGGGGGGCGAAACACCATATATTTT
>TRBD1|once|TRBV6-5|TRBJ2-7
CASSYSPGGVREQYF
TGTGCCAGCAGTTACTCGCCAGGGGGCGTGAGGGAGCAGTACTTC
>NA|NA|TRBV9|TRBJ1-2
CASSVDRNYGYTF
TGTGCCAGCAGCGTAGACAGAAACTATGGCTACACCTTC
>NA|once|TRBV27|TRBJ2-7
CASSLFPDGPAYEQYF
TGTGCCAGCAGTTTATTCCCGGACGGGCCTGCCTACGAGCAGTACTTC
>NA|once|TRBV6-4|TRBJ1-4
CASSDSPGTKLFF
TGTGCCAGCAGTGACTCTCCAGGGACCAAACTGTTTTTT
>NA|NA|TRBV14|TRBJ1-3
CASSQGQNSGNTIYF
TGTGCCAGCAGCCAAGGCCAAAATTCTGGAAACACCATATATTTT
>NA|many|TRBV9|TRBJ2-3
CASSVAWGPTDTQYF
TGTGCCAGCAGCGTAGCTTGGGGTCCCACAGATACGCAGTATTTT
>NA|NA|TRBV5-4|TRBJ2-1
CASSSPVMDEQFF
TGTGCCAGCAGCTCCCCGGTCATGGATGAGCAGTTCTTC
>NA|NA|TRBV27|TRBJ2-4
CASSPTLGVAGAKNIQYF
TGTGCCAGCAGTCCCACGTTGGGGGTGGCTGGGGCCAAAAACATTCAGTACTTC
>NA|NA|TRBV6-2/TRBV6-3|TRBJ2-3
CASSPQRGRENTDTQYF
TGTGCCAGCAGCCCCCAGAGGGGAAGGGAAAACACAGATACGCAGTATTTT
>NA|NA|TRBV6-2/TRBV6-3|TRBJ1-1
CASSYSRTGNTEAFF
TGTGCCAGCAGTTACTCTCGGACGGGGAACACTGAAGCTTTCTTT
>NA|NA|TRBV28|TRBJ1-1
CASSTYTEAFF
TGTGCCAGCAGTACGTACACTGAAGCTTTCTTT